This TCR beta chain was sequenced in a study of human T cells and chemical hapten exposure. Looking at the study overall: Yields of TCR per sample differed, chiefly owing to small differences in pooled library volume.

Findings of the study overall: After DPC sensitization, TCRs above 1 in 1000 frequency showed no change.

Each cDNA molecule in the library carried unique molecular identifiers. As originally analysed: Per sample, the median was roughly 96,000 TCRs, with values from around 25,000 to 690,000. TCRdb reanalysed the reads using MiXCR and keeps one entry per CDR3 protein. TCRdb's processing, not the authors' own work, is the source of the V and J calls. Among more than 100,000 distinct CDR3 sequences, over 7% were seen once, and the ten largest hold over 1.1%. It was unfractionated whole blood from which total RNA was extracted. A word on this clonotype: Its antigen is currently unknown.

What was sequenced was whole blood. The TCR was taken from a human donor in good health. Some clones in this sample may be carry-over from other donors' samples.

The CDR3 sequence is CAAGESADNQPQHF. In DNA form, the CDR3 reads TGTGCCGCCGGGGAGTCAGCTGACAATCAGCCCCAGCATTTT. This chain uses TRBV10-3 with TRBJ1-5, with no clear D. This CDR3 has 14 amino acids. Germline lookup yields CDR1 ENHRY and CDR2 SYGVKD. Trimming took off 11 bases at V and 3 bases at J, with 17 bases between the two ends.